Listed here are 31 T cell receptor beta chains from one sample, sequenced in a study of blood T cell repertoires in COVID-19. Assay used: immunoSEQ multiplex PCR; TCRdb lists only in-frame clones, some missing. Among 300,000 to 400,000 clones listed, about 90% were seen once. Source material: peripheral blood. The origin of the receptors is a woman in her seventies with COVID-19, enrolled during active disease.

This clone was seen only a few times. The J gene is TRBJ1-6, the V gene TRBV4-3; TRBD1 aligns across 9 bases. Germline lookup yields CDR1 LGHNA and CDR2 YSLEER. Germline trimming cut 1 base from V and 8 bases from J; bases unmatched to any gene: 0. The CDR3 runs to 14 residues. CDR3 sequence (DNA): TGCGCCAGCAGCCAAGGGGACAGGGATTCACCCCTCCACTTT. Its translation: CASSQGDRDSPLHF.

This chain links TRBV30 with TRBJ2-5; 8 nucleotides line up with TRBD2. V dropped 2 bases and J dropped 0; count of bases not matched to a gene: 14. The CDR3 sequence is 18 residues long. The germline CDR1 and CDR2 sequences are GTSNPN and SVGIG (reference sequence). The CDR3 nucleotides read TGTGCCTGGAGTCGATGGTTAGCGGGGCTTGGGAACCAAGAGACCCAGTACTTC. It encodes CAWSRWLAGLGNQETQYF.

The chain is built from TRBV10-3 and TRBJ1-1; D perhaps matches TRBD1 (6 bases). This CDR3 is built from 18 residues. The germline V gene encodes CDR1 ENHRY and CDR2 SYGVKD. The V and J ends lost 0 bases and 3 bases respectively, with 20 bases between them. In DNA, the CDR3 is TGTGCCATCAGTGAGTCGTTAGGGACAAGGCGAGCGGACACTGAAGCTTTCTTT. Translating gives CAISESLGTRRADTEAFF.

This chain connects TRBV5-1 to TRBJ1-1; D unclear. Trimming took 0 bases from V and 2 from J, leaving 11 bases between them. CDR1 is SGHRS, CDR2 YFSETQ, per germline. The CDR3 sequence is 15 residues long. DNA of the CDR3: TGCGCCAGCAGCTTGGCCCCTATCTTCAACACTGAAGCTTTCTTT. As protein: CASSLAPIFNTEAFF.

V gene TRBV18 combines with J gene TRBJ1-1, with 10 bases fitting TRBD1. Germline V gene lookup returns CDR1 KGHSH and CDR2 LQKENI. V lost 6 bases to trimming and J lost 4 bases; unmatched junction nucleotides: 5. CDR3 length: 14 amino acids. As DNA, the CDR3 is TGTGCCAGCTCGCTGCGGACAGGGGGCACTGAAGCTTTCTTT. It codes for CASSLRTGGTEAFF.

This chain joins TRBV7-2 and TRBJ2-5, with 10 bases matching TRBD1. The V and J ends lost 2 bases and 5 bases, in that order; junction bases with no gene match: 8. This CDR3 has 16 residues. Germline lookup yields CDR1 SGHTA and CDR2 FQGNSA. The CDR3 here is CASSLRQGALSETQYF. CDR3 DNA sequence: TGTGCCAGCAGCTTAAGACAGGGGGCATTGTCGGAGACCCAGTACTTC.

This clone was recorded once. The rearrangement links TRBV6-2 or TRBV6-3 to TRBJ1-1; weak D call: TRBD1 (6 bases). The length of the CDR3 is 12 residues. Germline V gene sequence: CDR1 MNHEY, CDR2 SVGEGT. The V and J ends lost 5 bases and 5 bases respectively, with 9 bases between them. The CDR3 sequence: CASSHRVTEAFF. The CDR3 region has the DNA TGTGCCAGCAGTCACAGGGTAACTGAAGCTTTCTTT.

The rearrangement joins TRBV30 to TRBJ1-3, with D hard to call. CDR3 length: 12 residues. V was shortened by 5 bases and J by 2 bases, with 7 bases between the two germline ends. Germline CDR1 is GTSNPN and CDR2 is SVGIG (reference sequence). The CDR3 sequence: CAWGNTGNTIYF. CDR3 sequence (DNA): TGTGCCTGGGGAAATACTGGAAACACCATATATTTT.

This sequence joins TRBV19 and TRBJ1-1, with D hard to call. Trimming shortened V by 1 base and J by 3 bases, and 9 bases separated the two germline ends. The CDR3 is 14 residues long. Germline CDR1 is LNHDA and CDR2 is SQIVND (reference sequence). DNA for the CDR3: TGTGCCAGTAGTATAGGAGGAATGCACACTGAAGCTTTCTTT. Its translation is CASSIGGMHTEAFF.

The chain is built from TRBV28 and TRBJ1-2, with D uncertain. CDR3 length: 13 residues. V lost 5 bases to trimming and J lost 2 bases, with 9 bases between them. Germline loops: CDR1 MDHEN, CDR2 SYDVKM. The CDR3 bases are TGTGCCAGCAGTGGCAGTACAAACTATGGCTACACCTTC. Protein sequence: CASSGSTNYGYTF.

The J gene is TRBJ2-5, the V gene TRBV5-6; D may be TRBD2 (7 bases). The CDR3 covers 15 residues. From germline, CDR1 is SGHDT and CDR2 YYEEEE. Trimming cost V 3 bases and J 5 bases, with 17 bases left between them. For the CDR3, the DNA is TGTGCCAGCAGCTCTAGGGGGGAGGGTCGGGAGACCCAGTACTTC. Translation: CASSSRGEGRETQYF.

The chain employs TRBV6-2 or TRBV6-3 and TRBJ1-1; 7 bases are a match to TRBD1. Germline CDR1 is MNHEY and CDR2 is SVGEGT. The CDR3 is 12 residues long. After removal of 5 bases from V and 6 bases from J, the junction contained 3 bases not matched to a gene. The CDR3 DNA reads TGTGCCAGCAGTCATGACAGGGCTGAAGCTTTCTTT. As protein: CASSHDRAEAFF.

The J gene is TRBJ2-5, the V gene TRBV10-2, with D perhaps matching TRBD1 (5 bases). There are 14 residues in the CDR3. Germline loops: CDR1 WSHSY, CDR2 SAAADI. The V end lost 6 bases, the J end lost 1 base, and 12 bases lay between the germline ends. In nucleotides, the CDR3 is TGCGCCAGCAGGAGTAGGGGCCCCCAAGAGACCCAGTACTTC. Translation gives CASRSRGPQETQYF.

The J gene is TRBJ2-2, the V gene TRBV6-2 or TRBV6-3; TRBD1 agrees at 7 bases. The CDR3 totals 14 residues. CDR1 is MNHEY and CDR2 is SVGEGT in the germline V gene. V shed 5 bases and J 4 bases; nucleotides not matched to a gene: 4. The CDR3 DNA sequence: TGTGCCAGCAGTCGGGGACAGCTCACCGGGGAGCTGTTTTTT. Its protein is CASSRGQLTGELFF.

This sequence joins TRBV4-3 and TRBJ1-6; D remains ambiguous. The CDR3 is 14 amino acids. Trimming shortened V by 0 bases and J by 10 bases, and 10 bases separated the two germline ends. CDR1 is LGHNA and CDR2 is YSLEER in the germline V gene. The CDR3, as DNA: TGCGCCAGCAGCCAAGAACTCCGTTTATCACCCCTCCACTTT. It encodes CASSQELRLSPLHF.

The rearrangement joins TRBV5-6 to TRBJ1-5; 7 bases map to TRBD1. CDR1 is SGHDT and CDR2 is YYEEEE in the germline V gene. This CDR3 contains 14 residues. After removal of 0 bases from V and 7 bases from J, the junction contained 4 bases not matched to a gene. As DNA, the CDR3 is TGTGCCAGCAGCTTGGACAGGGGAGGACAGCCCCAGCATTTT. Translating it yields CASSLDRGGQPQHF.

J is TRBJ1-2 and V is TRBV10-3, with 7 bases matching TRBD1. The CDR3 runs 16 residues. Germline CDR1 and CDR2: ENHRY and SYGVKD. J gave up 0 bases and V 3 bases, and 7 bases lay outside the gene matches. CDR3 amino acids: CAISERTGPPNYGYTF. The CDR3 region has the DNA TGTGCCATCAGTGAAAGGACAGGACCCCCTAACTATGGCTACACCTTC.

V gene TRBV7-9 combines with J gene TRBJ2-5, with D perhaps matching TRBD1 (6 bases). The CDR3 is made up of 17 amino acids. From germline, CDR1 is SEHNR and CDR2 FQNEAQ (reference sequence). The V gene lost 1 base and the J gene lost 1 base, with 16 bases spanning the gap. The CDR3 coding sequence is TGTGCCAGCAGCTTAGATCAGGGGTCGATCCTCCAAGAGACCCAGTACTTC. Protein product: CASSLDQGSILQETQYF. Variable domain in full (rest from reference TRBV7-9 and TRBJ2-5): DTGVSQNPRHKITKRGQNVTFRCDPISEHNRLYWYRQTLGQGPEFLTYFQNEAQLEKSRLLSDRFSAERPKGSFSTLEIQRTEQGDSAMYLCASSLDQGSILQETQYFGPGTRLLVL.

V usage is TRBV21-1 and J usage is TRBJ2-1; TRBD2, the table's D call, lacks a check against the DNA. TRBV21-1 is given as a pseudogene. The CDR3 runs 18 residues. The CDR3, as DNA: TGTGCCAGCAGCAGAATTCCCGGGTCTCCCACCCCATACAATGAGCAGTTCTTC. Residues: CASSRIPGSPTPYNEQFF.

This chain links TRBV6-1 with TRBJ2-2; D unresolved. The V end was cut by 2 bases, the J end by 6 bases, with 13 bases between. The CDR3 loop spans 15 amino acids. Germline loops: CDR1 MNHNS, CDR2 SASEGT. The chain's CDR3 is CASSESGSRSGELFF. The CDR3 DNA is TGTGCCAGCAGTGAATCAGGCAGCCGATCCGGGGAGCTGTTTTTT.

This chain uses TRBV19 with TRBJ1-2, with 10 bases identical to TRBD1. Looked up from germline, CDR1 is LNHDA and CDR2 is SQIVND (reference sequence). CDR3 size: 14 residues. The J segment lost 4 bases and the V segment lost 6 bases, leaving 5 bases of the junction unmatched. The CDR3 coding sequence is TGTGCCAGTAGGGGGACAGGGGTTTTCTATGGCTACACCTTC. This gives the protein CASRGTGVFYGYTF.

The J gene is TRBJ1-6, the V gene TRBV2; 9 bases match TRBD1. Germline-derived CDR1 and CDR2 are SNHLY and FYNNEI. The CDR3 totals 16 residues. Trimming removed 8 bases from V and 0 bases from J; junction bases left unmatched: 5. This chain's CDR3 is CASSTGGYSYNSPLHF. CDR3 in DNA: TGTGCCAGCTCTACAGGGGGCTACTCCTATAATTCACCCCTCCACTTT.

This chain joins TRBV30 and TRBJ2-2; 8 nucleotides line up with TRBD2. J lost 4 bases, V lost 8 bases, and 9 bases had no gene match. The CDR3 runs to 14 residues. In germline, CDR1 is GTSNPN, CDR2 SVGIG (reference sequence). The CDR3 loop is CARSRGGLTGELFF. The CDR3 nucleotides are TGTGCCCGATCGCGCGGGGGGCTCACCGGGGAGCTGTTTTTT.

The CDR3 DNA reads TGTGCCAGCAGTGATAGTGAAGTACAAGAGACCCAGTACTTC. The encoded protein is CASSDSEVQETQYF. This chain uses TRBV6-1 with TRBJ2-5; D call uncertain. The CDR3 runs 14 residues. Trimming pared 3 bases from V and 2 bases from J, leaving 10 bases between. Germline CDR1 is MNHNS and CDR2 is SASEGT.

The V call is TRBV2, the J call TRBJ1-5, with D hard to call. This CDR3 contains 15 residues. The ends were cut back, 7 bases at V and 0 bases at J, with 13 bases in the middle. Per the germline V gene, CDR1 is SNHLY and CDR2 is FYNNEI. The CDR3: CASTDVEYSNQPQHF. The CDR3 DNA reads TGTGCCAGCACCGATGTGGAGTATAGCAATCAGCCCCAGCATTTT. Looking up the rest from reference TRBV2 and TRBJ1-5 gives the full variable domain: EPEVTQTPSHQVTQMGQEVILRCVPISNHLYFYWYRQILGQKVEFLVSFYNNEISEKSEIFDDQFSVERPDGSNFTLKIRSTKLEDSAMYFCASTDVEYSNQPQHFGDGTRLSIL.

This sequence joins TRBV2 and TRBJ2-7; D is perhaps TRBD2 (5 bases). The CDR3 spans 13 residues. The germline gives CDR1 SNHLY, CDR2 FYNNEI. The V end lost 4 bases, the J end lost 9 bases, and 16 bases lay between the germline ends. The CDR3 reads CASSAPGDSVQYF. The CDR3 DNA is TGTGCCAGCAGTGCCCCCGGGGATTCCGTGCAGTACTTC.

Here the CDR3 DNA reads TGTGCCAGCAGTTACGCAGGCGGGCCCCAGCCCCAGCATTTT. It encodes CASSYAGGPQPQHF. The chain recombines TRBV6-2 or TRBV6-3 with TRBJ1-5; no clear D. The CDR3 spans 14 residues. CDR1 and CDR2 from the germline V gene are MNHEY and SVGEGT. The V end lost 2 bases, the J end lost 7 bases, and 12 bases lay between the germline ends.

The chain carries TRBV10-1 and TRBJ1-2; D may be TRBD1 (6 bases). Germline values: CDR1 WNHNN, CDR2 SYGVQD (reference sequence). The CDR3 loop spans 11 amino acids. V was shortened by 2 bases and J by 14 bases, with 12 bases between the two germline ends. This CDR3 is CASSEEAGVTF. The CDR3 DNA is TGCGCCAGCAGTGAGGAGGCAGGGGTGACCTTC.

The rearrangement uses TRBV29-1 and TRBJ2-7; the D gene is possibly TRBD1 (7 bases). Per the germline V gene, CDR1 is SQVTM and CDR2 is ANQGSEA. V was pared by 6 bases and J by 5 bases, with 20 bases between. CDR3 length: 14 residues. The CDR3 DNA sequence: TGCAGCGTACCGGGGGACAGATTTCGGGACGAGCAGTACTTC. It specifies CSVPGDRFRDEQYF.

The CDR3 here is CASSLARDSSYEQYF. The CDR3 DNA is TGTGCCAGCAGCCTGGCCAGGGACAGCTCCTACGAGCAGTACTTC. The J gene is TRBJ2-7, the V gene TRBV4-2, with TRBD1 identical over 7 bases. V was clipped by 4 bases and J by 0 bases; unmatched bases: 6. The CDR3 length is 15 residues. Germline CDR1 LGHNA, CDR2 YNFKEQ.

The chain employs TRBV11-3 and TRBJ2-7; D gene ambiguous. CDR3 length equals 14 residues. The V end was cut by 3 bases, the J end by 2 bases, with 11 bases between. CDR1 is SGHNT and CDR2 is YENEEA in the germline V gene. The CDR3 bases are TGTGCCAGCAGCTTCCGACAAACAGCCTACGAGCAGTACTTC. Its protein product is CASSFRQTAYEQYF.